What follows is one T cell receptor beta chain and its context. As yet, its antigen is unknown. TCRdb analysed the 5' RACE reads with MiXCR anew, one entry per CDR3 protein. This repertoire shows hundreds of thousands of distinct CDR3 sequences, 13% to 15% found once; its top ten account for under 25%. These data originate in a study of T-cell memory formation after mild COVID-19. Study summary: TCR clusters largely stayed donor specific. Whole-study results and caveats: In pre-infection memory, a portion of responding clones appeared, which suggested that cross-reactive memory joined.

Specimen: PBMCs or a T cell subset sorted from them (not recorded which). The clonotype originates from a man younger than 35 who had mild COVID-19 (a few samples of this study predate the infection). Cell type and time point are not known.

CDR3 bases: TGTGCCAGCACTCCAAAGCACGGGACAGAGTCCTACGAGCAGTACGTC. The encoded protein is CASTPKHGTESYEQYV. This chain joins TRBV6-2 or TRBV6-3 and TRBJ2-7; 7 bases fit TRBD1. Germline CDR1 and CDR2: MNHEY and SVGEGT. Trimming cost V 7 bases and J 1 base; bases outside gene matches: 13. This CDR3 contains 16 residues.